These 28 T cell receptor beta chains were all obtained from the same sample, sequenced in a study of identical twins. MiXCR, applied by TCRdb to the 5' RACE reads, yields one record per CDR3 protein. In the table there are 1.5 million to 2 million distinct CDR3 sequences, roughly 35% of which are singletons. The material sequenced was cord blood. These TCRs come from a newborn girl in good health.

This clonotype was observed a handful of times. The chain recombines TRBV7-9 with TRBJ1-1; D uncertain. CDR3 length equals 12 residues. Trimming cost V 6 bases and J 7 bases, with 12 bases left between them. Germline assignment: CDR1 SEHNR and CDR2 FQNEAQ (reference sequence). DNA of the CDR3: TGTGCCAGCAGTACGGGGTTGGGTGAAGCTTTCTTT. It translates to CASSTGLGEAFF.

This clonotype appeared a few times. The chain links TRBV7-9 to TRBJ2-5; D is undetermined. This CDR3 is built from 13 residues. Trimming removed 2 bases from V and 11 bases from J, with 15 bases in between. In germline, CDR1 is SEHNR, CDR2 FQNEAQ (reference sequence). In DNA, the CDR3 is TGTGCCAGCAGCTTAATAGGTTACAATGAGCAGTACTTC. Protein: CASSLIGYNEQYF.

With respect to this clonotype: No conserved phenylalanine or tryptophan ends this CDR3, so it is likely a read error. This chain uses TRBV5-1 with TRBJ2-6; no clear D. Trimming took 2 bases from V and 0 from J, leaving 9 bases between them. The CDR3 is 16 residues long. CDR1 is SGHRS and CDR2 is YFSETQ in the germline V gene. CDR3 protein: CASSFLVRSGANVLTY. The CDR3, as DNA: TGCGCCAGCAGCTTTCTTGTCCGCTCTGGGGCCAACGTCCTGACTTAC.

The sample holds a few counts of this clonotype. The chain joins TRBV25-1 to TRBJ2-1; 11 bases agree with TRBD2. This CDR3 spans 19 amino acids. V lost 1 base to trimming and J lost 2 bases; unmatched junction nucleotides: 10. The germline V gene has CDR1 MGHDK and CDR2 SYGVNS. The chain's CDR3 is CASSESDVGLADTYNEQFF. CDR3 DNA: TGTGCCAGCAGTGAATCCGACGTGGGACTAGCGGACACCTACAATGAGCAGTTCTTC.

A few counts support this clonotype. This CDR3 reads CASSYGQGASEKLFF. For the CDR3, the DNA is TGTGCCAGCAGTTATGGACAGGGGGCAAGTGAAAAACTGTTTTTT. V gene TRBV6-5 combines with J gene TRBJ1-4; 11 bases are a match to TRBD1. CDR1 and CDR2 (germline): MNHEY, SVGAGI. CDR3 size: 15 residues. Trimming cost V 3 bases and J 7 bases; bases outside gene matches: 4.

On this clonotype itself: A read error may produce the germline difference seen at one junction end. V usage is TRBV12-3 or TRBV12-4 and J usage is TRBJ2-7; 11 nucleotides line up with TRBD1. TRBJ2-5 matches the DNA end more closely, so the J call is doubtful. The CDR3 has 14 residues. The CDR3 is CAGSSGTGGETQYF. CDR3 coding DNA: TGTGCCGGCAGCTCCGGGACAGGGGGGGAGACCCAGTACTTC.

This clonotype has only a few counts. This chain joins TRBV28 and TRBJ2-1; the match to TRBD2 covers 11 bases. V shed 5 bases, J shed 6 bases, and the junction held 9 bases outside the gene matches. The CDR3 sequence is 16 residues long. Germline loops: CDR1 MDHEN, CDR2 SYDVKM. The CDR3 loop is CASSRGTSGSSNEQFF. For the CDR3, the DNA is TGTGCCAGCAGTCGCGGTACTAGCGGGAGTAGCAATGAGCAGTTCTTC.

The J gene is TRBJ1-1, the V gene TRBV20-1, with 8 bases identical to TRBD1. CDR3 length: 16 amino acids. Trimming took 1 base from V and 1 from J; bases not matched to a gene: 8. Germline V gene data show CDR1 as DFQATT and CDR2 as SNEGSKA (reference sequence). This CDR3 is CSARVRPGTGNTEAFF. CDR3 DNA sequence: TGCAGTGCTAGAGTTCGTCCCGGGACAGGGAACACTGAAGCTTTCTTT.

CDR3 in DNA: TGTGCCACCAGTGGGGGGAGGGTAGGCTCCTACAATGAGCAGTTCTTC. Its protein product is CATSGGRVGSYNEQFF. The gene calls are TRBV24-1 and TRBJ2-1, with 7 bases lining up with TRBD2. Germline V CDR1 and CDR2: KGHDR, SFDVKD. This CDR3 region has 16 residues. The V gene end was trimmed by 5 bases and the J gene end by 0 bases; junction bases not matched to a gene: 6.

V is TRBV27 and J is TRBJ2-7, with 8 nucleotides matching TRBD2. Germline assignment: CDR1 MNHEY and CDR2 SMNVEV (reference sequence). V lost 6 bases and J lost 2; bases outside the gene matches: 6. The CDR3 is made up of 14 amino acids. CDR3 in amino acids: CASSPLAVPYEQYF. The CDR3, as DNA: TGTGCCAGCAGCCCACTAGCGGTTCCCTACGAGCAGTACTTC.

The chain carries TRBV20-1 and TRBJ2-1; 7 bases are a match to TRBD2. This CDR3 has 15 amino acids. Germline V CDR1 and CDR2: DFQATT, SNEGSKA (reference sequence). V shed 0 bases, J shed 0 bases, and the junction held 2 bases outside the gene matches. DNA of the CDR3: TGCAGTGCTAGAGATGGGGGGGACTCCTACAATGAGCAGTTCTTC. Translated: CSARDGGDSYNEQFF.

The V call is TRBV3-1, the J call TRBJ1-5; D call uncertain. This CDR3 comprises 13 residues. Deletions cut 4 bases from V and 3 bases from J, with 7 bases between. The germline CDR1 and CDR2 sequences are LGHDT and YNNKEL (reference sequence). In nucleotides, the CDR3 is TGTGCCAGCAGCCGGACGTTCAATCAGCCCCAGCATTTT. This translates into CASSRTFNQPQHF.

This clonotype appeared a few times. The chain employs TRBV10-2 and TRBJ1-4; D call uncertain. The CDR3 totals 14 residues. With 6 bases removed from V and 7 bases from J, the gap between germline ends came to 15 bases. In germline, CDR1 is WSHSY, CDR2 SAAADI. CDR3 sequence (DNA): TGCGCCAGCAGCCCAGGTCTCCGGGGTGAAAAACTGTTTTTT. Protein sequence: CASSPGLRGEKLFF.

This clonotype was observed a few times. This chain links TRBV29-1 with TRBJ2-7; D assignment may be TRBD1 or TRBD2 (6 bases each). The V end lost 3 bases, the J end lost 3 bases, and 15 bases lay between the germline ends. This CDR3 region has 14 residues. Germline CDR1 and CDR2: SQVTM and ANQGSEA. As DNA, the CDR3 is TGCAGCGTTGAGTGGGGCAGGGGAGGCTACGAGCAGTACTTC. Its protein product is CSVEWGRGGYEQYF.

The chain has TRBV25-1 and TRBJ2-4; D possibly matches TRBD1 or TRBD2 (5 bases each). The J call may be incorrect, as the DNA end agrees better with TRBJ2-7. The CDR3 loop spans 17 amino acids. CDR1 is MGHDK, CDR2 SYGVNS, per germline. The CDR3 region has the DNA TGTGCCAGCAGTGAATCTGTCAGGGTCCCCGGAGGAGACGAGCAGTACTTC. It encodes CASSESVRVPGGDEQYF.

This sequence joins TRBV4-1 and TRBJ2-3; the match to TRBD2 covers 15 bases. The CDR3 sequence is 19 residues long. The ends lost 1 base at V and 0 bases at J; junction bases unmatched: 5. Germline values: CDR1 MGHRA, CDR2 YSYEKL. The CDR3 sequence: CASSQVGLAGGSSTDTQYF. CDR3 DNA: TGCGCCAGCAGCCAAGTTGGACTAGCGGGAGGGTCTAGCACAGATACGCAGTATTTT.

This chain links TRBV27 with TRBJ2-1; 8 nucleotides match TRBD1. CDR3 length equals 16 residues. Losses at the gene ends were 5 bases for V and 2 bases for J; bases not matched to a gene: 8. From germline, CDR1 is MNHEY and CDR2 SMNVEV (reference sequence). The DNA for the CDR3 is TGTGCCAGCAGTCCCCCGGGACAGGTACCCTACAATGAGCAGTTCTTC. This gives the protein CASSPPGQVPYNEQFF.

In its sample, this clonotype was seen a few times. V gene TRBV24-1 combines with J gene TRBJ1-2; no firm D call. Germline assignment: CDR1 KGHDR and CDR2 SFDVKD. This CDR3 is built from 13 residues. Trimming stripped 6 bases from V and 5 bases from J, with 12 bases between. The CDR3 is CATSSGSLYGYTF. In nucleotides, the CDR3 is TGTGCCACCAGTTCTGGAAGCCTGTATGGCTACACCTTC.

This clonotype turned up a few times. V and J are TRBV3-1 and TRBJ2-1; D gene uncertain. Judging by the DNA end, TRBJ2-7 fits better; the J call may be wrong. Germline assignment: CDR1 LGHDT and CDR2 YNNKEL (reference sequence). CDR3 length equals 12 residues. DNA of the CDR3: TGTGCCAGCAGCACACTCCACAATGAGCAGTACTTC. This codes for CASSTLHNEQYF.

The sample holds a few counts of this clonotype. This chain links TRBV29-1 with TRBJ2-7; D may be TRBD1 (6 bases). The CDR3 extends over 12 amino acids. V was cut by 4 bases and J by 3 bases, with 10 bases left in between. CDR1 is SQVTM and CDR2 is ANQGSEA in the germline V gene. The DNA of the CDR3 is TGCAGCGTTGGGCAGGGGAACTACGAGCAGTACTTC. As protein: CSVGQGNYEQYF.

This clonotype has only one observation. The chain carries TRBV20-1 and TRBJ2-3; maybe TRBD2 (6 bases). In germline, CDR1 is DFQATT, CDR2 SNEGSKA (reference sequence). The CDR3 is 16 residues long. Trimming shortened V by 0 bases and J by 2 bases, and 15 bases separated the two germline ends. CDR3 nucleotide sequence: TGCAGTGCTAGAGATGAAGGCGGGGCCATCACAGATACGCAGTATTTT. This translates into CSARDEGGAITDTQYF.

V is TRBV4-1 and J is TRBJ1-2; D gene unclear. The CDR3 consists of 19 residues. Trimming took off 0 bases at V and 4 bases at J, with 24 bases between the two ends. Germline-derived CDR1 and CDR2 are MGHRA and YSYEKL. CDR3 DNA sequence: TGCGCCAGCAGCCAAGAAAGAATAGGCCTTGAGCTGCCGGCCTATGGCTACACCTTC. This gives the protein CASSQERIGLELPAYGYTF.

V and J are TRBV20-1 and TRBJ2-7, with 14 nucleotides matching TRBD2. CDR3 length equals 16 residues. V was pared by 0 bases and J by 4 bases, with 5 bases of the junction left unmatched. The germline V gene encodes CDR1 DFQATT and CDR2 SNEGSKA (reference sequence). DNA for the CDR3: TGCAGTGCTAGAGATTGGACTAGCGGGGGGCGGTACGAGCAGTACTTC. Translated, it gives CSARDWTSGGRYEQYF.

In this sample, this clonotype turned up a few times. The chain recombines TRBV27 with TRBJ2-3, with TRBD2 matching 8 bases. Unmatched junction bases numbered 13, after V lost 6 bases and J lost 2 bases. Germline V gene lookup returns CDR1 MNHEY and CDR2 SMNVEV (reference sequence). This CDR3 comprises 17 residues. The CDR3 coding sequence is TGTGCCAGCAGCCCGCCGGGACTAGAAAGGTCCACAGATACGCAGTATTTT. Translation gives CASSPPGLERSTDTQYF.

V is TRBV15 and J is TRBJ2-4; possibly TRBD2 for D (5 bases). With 2 bases removed from V and 7 bases from J, the gap between germline ends came to 12 bases. This CDR3 comprises 14 residues. Per germline, CDR1 LNHNV and CDR2 YYDKDF (reference sequence). CDR3 residues: CATSRQRGPNIQYF. The CDR3 bases are TGTGCCACCAGCAGACAAAGAGGGCCGAACATTCAGTACTTC.

Remarks on this clonotype: A read error may account for a junction end that differs from germline. J is TRBJ2-5 and V is TRBV10-3; 7 bases align to TRBD1. Germline CDR1 and CDR2: ENHRY and SYGVKD. This CDR3 spans 14 amino acids. CDR3 protein: CAISVSRDSETQYF. The CDR3 DNA is TGCGCCATCAGTGTTTCCCGGGACAGCGAGACCCAGTACTTC.

CDR3 in amino acids: CSARRGGLVYNEQYF. The CDR3 bases are TGCAGTGCTAGACGCGGGGGGTTGGTCTACAATGAGCAGTACTTC. The J gene is TRBJ2-7, the V gene TRBV20-1; TRBD2 agrees at 8 bases. The V gene end was trimmed by 2 bases and the J gene end by 7 bases; junction bases not matched to a gene: 13. CDR1 and CDR2 from the germline V gene are DFQATT and SNEGSKA (reference sequence). This CDR3 has 15 residues.

The chain recombines TRBV5-1 with TRBJ1-1; no clear D. Germline assignment: CDR1 SGHRS and CDR2 YFSETQ. V lost 0 bases, J lost 7 bases, and 10 bases lay in between. CDR3 size: 13 residues. As DNA, the CDR3 is TGCGCCAGCAGCTTGGGCAGGCAAGGTGAAGCTTTCTTT. Translating gives CASSLGRQGEAFF.